Following are 11 T cell receptor beta chains from one sample sequenced in a study of blood T cell repertoires in COVID-19. The table came from immunoSEQ multiplex PCR; TCRdb's copy has only in-frame clones and leaves some out. Seen here are some 240,000 clones, roughly 88% observed once, and the top ten hold about 1.5%. Specimen: peripheral blood. Every receptor here comes from a woman aged 35 to 49 who had recovered from COVID-19.

This clone has only a few counts. The chain uses TRBV6-1 and TRBJ2-3; TRBD2 agrees at 13 bases. Per the germline V gene, CDR1 is MNHNS and CDR2 is SASEGT. The CDR3 is 16 residues long. J lost 1 base, V lost 4 bases, and 2 bases had no gene match. Here the CDR3 DNA reads TGTGCCAGCAGTGTCGGACTAGCGGGGGGCACAGATACGCAGTATTTT. Translating it yields CASSVGLAGGTDTQYF.

In this sample, this clone turned up once. The gene calls are TRBV6-6 and TRBJ2-7, with TRBD1 identical over 10 bases. This CDR3 spans 15 amino acids. Germline V gene data show CDR1 as MNHNY and CDR2 as SVGAGI (reference sequence). Germline trimming cut 7 bases from V and 6 bases from J; bases unmatched to any gene: 12. CDR3 nucleotides: TGTGCCAGCACTTCCTCGAGACAGGGGGCCGTCGAGCAGTACTTC. It yields the protein CASTSSRQGAVEQYF.

This chain connects TRBV28 to TRBJ1-1; D gene unclear. This CDR3 has 13 amino acids. CDR1 is MDHEN, CDR2 SYDVKM, per germline. Trimming stripped 3 bases from V and 3 bases from J, with 8 bases between. The CDR3 reads CASSLIQDTEAFF. CDR3 coding DNA: TGTGCCAGCAGTTTGATCCAGGACACTGAAGCTTTCTTT.

This chain joins TRBV7-9 and TRBJ1-4; TRBD1 matches at 7 bases. Germline lookup yields CDR1 SEHNR and CDR2 FQNEAQ (reference sequence). The CDR3 spans 14 residues. After removal of 7 bases from V and 3 bases from J, the junction contained 5 bases not matched to a gene. CDR3 region: CASTEGTANEKLFF. The DNA for the CDR3 is TGTGCCAGCACGGAAGGGACAGCTAATGAAAAACTGTTTTTT.

The V call is TRBV2, the J call TRBJ2-3; tentatively, D is TRBD2 (6 bases). CDR1 and CDR2 from the germline V gene are SNHLY and FYNNEI. Trimming left V 5 bases short and J 5 bases short, with 11 bases between. The CDR3 runs to 13 residues. For the CDR3, the DNA is TGTGCCAGCAGTTTAGGGACTTTAGATACGCAGTATTTT. This gives the protein CASSLGTLDTQYF.

V gene TRBV7-2 combines with J gene TRBJ2-5; perhaps TRBD2 as D (6 bases). The CDR3 is made up of 13 amino acids. Germline CDR1 and CDR2: SGHTA and FQGNSA. V was cut by 6 bases and J by 5 bases, with 13 bases left in between. CDR3 protein: CASRYPGRETQYF. DNA of the CDR3: TGTGCCAGCAGATATCCAGGGAGGGAGACCCAGTACTTC.

CDR3 in amino acids: CASSLESLNNQPQHF. CDR3 bases: TGTGCCAGCAGCTTAGAAAGTCTAAATAATCAGCCCCAGCATTTT. The genes are TRBV7-2 and TRBJ1-5; D uncertain. The ends were cut back, 1 base at V and 4 bases at J, with 11 bases in the middle. CDR1 and CDR2 (germline): SGHTA, FQGNSA. The CDR3 runs to 15 residues.

The V and J genes are TRBV14 and TRBJ2-7; D is uncertain. The CDR3 loop spans 15 amino acids. Trimming stripped 2 bases from V and 6 bases from J, with 17 bases between. Looked up from germline, CDR1 is SGHDN and CDR2 is FVKESK. The DNA of the CDR3 is TGTGCCAGCAGCCAAACGTGGGTGGGCTGGTCCGAGCAGTACTTC. Residues: CASSQTWVGWSEQYF.

A remark on this clone: Other nucleotide sequences from this sample produce the same CDR3. The chain combines TRBV20-1 with TRBJ2-7; D gene unclear. Germline CDR1 reads DFQATT; CDR2 reads SNEGSKA (reference sequence). This CDR3 spans 11 amino acids. Trimming pared 3 bases from V and 4 bases from J, leaving 7 bases between. CDR3 coding DNA: TGCAGTGCTAGTAGGAGTTACGAGCAGTACTTC. This codes for CSASRSYEQYF.

V usage is TRBV12-3 or TRBV12-4 and J usage is TRBJ2-7; 7 nucleotides line up with TRBD1. The CDR3 totals 12 residues. V gave up 5 bases and J gave up 5 bases; unmatched junction bases: 3. CDR3 nucleotides: TGTGCCAGCAGTCCACAGGGGAACGAGCAGTACTTC. This encodes CASSPQGNEQYF.

The chain joins TRBV4-3 to TRBJ2-2, with D possibly TRBD2 on 6 matching bases. CDR1 and CDR2 (germline): LGHNA, YSLEER. The CDR3 spans 15 residues. Trimming stripped 0 bases from V and 6 bases from J, with 11 bases between. CDR3 sequence (DNA): TGCGCCAGCAGCCAAGAAGCGGGCGCGGCCGGGGAGCTGTTTTTT. It encodes CASSQEAGAAGELFF.